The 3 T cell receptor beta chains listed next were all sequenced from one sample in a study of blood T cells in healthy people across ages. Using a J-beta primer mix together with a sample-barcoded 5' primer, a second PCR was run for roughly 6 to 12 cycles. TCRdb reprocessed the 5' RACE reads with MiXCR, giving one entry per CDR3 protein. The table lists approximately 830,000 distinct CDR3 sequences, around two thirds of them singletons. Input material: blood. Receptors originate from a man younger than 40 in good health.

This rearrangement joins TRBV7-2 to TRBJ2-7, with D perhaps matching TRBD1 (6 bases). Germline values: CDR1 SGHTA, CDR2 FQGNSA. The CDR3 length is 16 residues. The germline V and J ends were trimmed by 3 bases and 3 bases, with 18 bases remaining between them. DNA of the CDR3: TGTGCCAGCAGCTTCGGATGGGACACACAAGACTACGAGCAGTACTTC. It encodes CASSFGWDTQDYEQYF.

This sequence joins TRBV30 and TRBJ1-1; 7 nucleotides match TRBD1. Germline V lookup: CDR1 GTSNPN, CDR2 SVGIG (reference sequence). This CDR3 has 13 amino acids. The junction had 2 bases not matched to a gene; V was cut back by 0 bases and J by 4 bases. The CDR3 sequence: CAWSVQGSTEAFF. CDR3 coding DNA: TGTGCCTGGAGTGTACAGGGGAGCACTGAAGCTTTCTTT.

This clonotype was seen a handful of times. CDR3 region: CASSVNIDEQFF. CDR3 DNA: TGTGCCAGCAGCGTGAACATTGATGAGCAGTTCTTC. The V and J genes are TRBV9 and TRBJ2-1, with D unresolved. V was shortened by 2 bases and J by 8 bases, with 8 bases between the two germline ends. Germline V CDR1 and CDR2: SGDLS, YYNGEE. The CDR3 is 12 residues long.